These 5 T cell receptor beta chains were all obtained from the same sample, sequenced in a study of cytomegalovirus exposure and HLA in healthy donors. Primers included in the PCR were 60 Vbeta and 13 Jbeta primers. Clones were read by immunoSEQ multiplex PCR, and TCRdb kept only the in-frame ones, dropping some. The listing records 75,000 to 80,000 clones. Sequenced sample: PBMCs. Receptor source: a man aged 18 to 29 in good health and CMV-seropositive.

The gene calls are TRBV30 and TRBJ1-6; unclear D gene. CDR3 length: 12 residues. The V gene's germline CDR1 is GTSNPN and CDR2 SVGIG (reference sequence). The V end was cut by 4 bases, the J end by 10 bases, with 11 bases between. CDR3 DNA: TGTGCCTGGAAGGCGGTCGGGTCACCCCTCCACTTT. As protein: CAWKAVGSPLHF.

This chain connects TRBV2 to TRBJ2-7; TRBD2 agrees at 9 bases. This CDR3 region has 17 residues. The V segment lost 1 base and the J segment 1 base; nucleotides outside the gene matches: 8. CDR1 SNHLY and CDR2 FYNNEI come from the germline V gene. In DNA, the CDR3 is TGTGCCAGCAGTGAAGTGGGTCTTCTAGCGGGATCCTACGAGCAGTACTTC. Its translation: CASSEVGLLAGSYEQYF.

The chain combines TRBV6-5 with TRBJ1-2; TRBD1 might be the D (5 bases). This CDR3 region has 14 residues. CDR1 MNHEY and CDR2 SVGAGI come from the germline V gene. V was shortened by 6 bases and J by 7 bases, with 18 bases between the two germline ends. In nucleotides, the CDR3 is TGTGCCAGCAGGGACACCGGGACTGCCCGTGGCTACACCTTC. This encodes CASRDTGTARGYTF.

The CDR3 DNA sequence: TGCGCCAGCAGCAGGGGGCGGCATGGGACCCAGCCCCAGCATTTT. Encoded protein: CASSRGRHGTQPQHF. The chain uses TRBV5-1 and TRBJ1-5, with 7 positions matching TRBD1. The CDR3 covers 15 residues. The germline CDR1 and CDR2 sequences are SGHRS and YFSETQ. After removal of 4 bases from V and 7 bases from J, the junction contained 11 bases not matched to a gene.

CDR3 in amino acids: CASSPGVGTGVKPQHF. In DNA, the CDR3 is TGTGCCAGCAGCCCAGGGGTCGGGACAGGGGTTAAGCCCCAGCATTTT. The chain carries TRBV7-9 and TRBJ1-5; 10 nucleotides line up with TRBD1. V was clipped by 5 bases and J by 8 bases; unmatched bases: 12. The CDR3 runs 16 residues. Germline-derived CDR1 and CDR2 are SEHNR and FQNEAQ (reference sequence).